This TCR beta chain is from a study of CD8+ T cells in alopecia areata. The study's findings and limits: TCR sharing was clearer in mice than between patients, perhaps partly owing to patient HLA diversity. Greater clonality was observed in lesional scalp samples, especially alopecia totalis/universalis, versus normal scalp.

Note on this clone: As yet, its antigen is unknown.

It was from alopecia areata patients that lesional scalp punch biopsies and peripheral blood were collected. CDR3 length: 12 residues. Germline V lookup: CDR1 ENHRY, CDR2 SYGVKD. The junction had 2 bases not matched to a gene; V was cut back by 5 bases and J by 5 bases. Sequencing relied on a cDNA template that was reverse transcribed from extracted RNA. Sequencing was performed with immunoSEQ multiplex PCR; in TCRdb, only in-frame clones are kept and a portion is missing. The table has fewer than 150,000 clones, roughly 54% seen once. This chain links TRBV10-3 with TRBJ1-1, with 7 bases matching TRBD1. This TCR derives from a human donor with alopecia areata. The specimen was CD4+ T cells sorted from blood, collected at week 0. CDR3 in amino acids: CAISQGETEAFF. CDR3 nucleotide sequence: TGTGCCATCAGTCAGGGGGAGACTGAAGCTTTCTTT.